This T cell receptor (beta chain) was recorded in a study of cytomegalovirus exposure and HLA in healthy donors. This CDR3 is built from 14 residues. V was pared by 6 bases and J by 2 bases, with 5 bases of the junction left unmatched. Germline assignment: CDR1 SNHLY and CDR2 FYNNEI. The sample holds one count of this clone. The assay was immunoSEQ multiplex PCR, and TCRdb's table has in-frame clones only and misses some. The table lists some 180,000 clones, roughly 86% of them singletons. This sequence joins TRBV2 and TRBJ2-7, with TRBD1 matching 9 bases. The sequence derives from a man aged 30 to 45 in good health and CMV-seropositive. The material sequenced was PBMCs. CDR3 nucleotides: TGTGCCAGCAGACAACAGGGGGCCCCCTACGAGCAGTACTTC. This encodes CASRQQGAPYEQYF.